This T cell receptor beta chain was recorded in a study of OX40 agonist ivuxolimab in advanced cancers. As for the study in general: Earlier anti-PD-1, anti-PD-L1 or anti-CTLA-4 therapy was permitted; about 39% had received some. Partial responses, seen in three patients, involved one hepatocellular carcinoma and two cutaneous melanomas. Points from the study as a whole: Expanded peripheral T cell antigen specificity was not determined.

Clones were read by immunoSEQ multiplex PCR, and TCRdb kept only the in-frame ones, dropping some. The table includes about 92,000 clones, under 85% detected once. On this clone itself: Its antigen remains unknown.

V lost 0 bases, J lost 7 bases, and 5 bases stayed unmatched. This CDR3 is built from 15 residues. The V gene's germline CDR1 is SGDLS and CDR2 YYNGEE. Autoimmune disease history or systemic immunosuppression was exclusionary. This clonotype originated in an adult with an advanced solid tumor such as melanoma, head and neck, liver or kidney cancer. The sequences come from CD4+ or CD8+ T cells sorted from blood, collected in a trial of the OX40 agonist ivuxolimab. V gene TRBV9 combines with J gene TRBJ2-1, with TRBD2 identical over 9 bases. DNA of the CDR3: TGTGCCAGCAGCGTAGCTAGCGGGAAGTTGAATGAGCAGTTCTTC. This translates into CASSVASGKLNEQFF.